These 22 T cell receptor beta chains were sequenced from one sample in a study of cytomegalovirus exposure and HLA in healthy donors. Amplification used 60 Vbeta primers and 13 Jbeta primers. Here immunoSEQ multiplex PCR was the method, and the copy in TCRdb shows in-frame clones only, minus some. The sample consists of some 130,000 clones, approximately 85% of them appearing once. Sequencing input: PBMCs. The receptors were gathered from a boy aged 5-17 years in good health and CMV-seronegative.

V usage is TRBV7-6 and J usage is TRBJ2-7; 11 bases align to TRBD2. This CDR3 is 15 amino acids long. The germline V gene encodes CDR1 SGHVS and CDR2 FNYEAQ. Losses at the gene ends were 4 bases for V and 7 bases for J; bases not matched to a gene: 9. CDR3 DNA: TGTGCCAGCAGCTCCCTGGTAGCGGGAGGGGGAGAGCAGTACTTC. It codes for CASSSLVAGGGEQYF.

This chain connects TRBV6-1 to TRBJ1-4; 9 bases agree with TRBD1. Germline assignment: CDR1 MNHNS and CDR2 SASEGT. The trim removed 8 bases at V and 4 bases at J, leaving 8 bases unmatched. The CDR3 is 15 amino acids. CDR3 DNA sequence: TGTGCCAGCGCGGATCTGACAGGGGGTAATGAAAAACTGTTTTTT. Its protein product is CASADLTGGNEKLFF.

The chain combines TRBV18 with TRBJ2-2; possibly TRBD1 for D (6 bases). The CDR3 totals 13 residues. Deletions cut 8 bases from V and 2 bases from J, with 9 bases between. CDR1 and CDR2 (germline): KGHSH, LQKENI. This chain's CDR3 is CASRDKNTGELFF. The CDR3 DNA is TGTGCCAGCAGGGACAAAAACACCGGGGAGCTGTTTTTT. Full variable domain (missing parts from reference TRBV18 and TRBJ2-2): NAGVMQNPRHLVRRRGQEARLRCSPMKGHSHVYWYRQLPEEGLKFMVYLQKENIIDESGMPKERFSAEFPKEGPSILRIQQVVRGDSAAYFCASRDKNTGELFFGEGSRLTVL.

The gene calls are TRBV5-4 and TRBJ1-2; TRBD1 agrees at 7 bases. Germline V gives CDR1 SGHNT, CDR2 YYREEE (reference sequence). The J segment lost 1 base and the V segment lost 4 bases, leaving 4 bases of the junction unmatched. This CDR3 is 14 amino acids long. The CDR3 reads CASSRDRVNYGYTF. Written as DNA, the CDR3 is TGTGCCAGCAGCAGAGACAGGGTTAACTATGGCTACACCTTC.

This clone is a singleton in its sample. This chain connects TRBV27 to TRBJ2-1; TRBD2 matches at 12 bases. V was clipped by 7 bases and J by 8 bases; unmatched bases: 12. CDR3 length: 16 amino acids. Germline V gives CDR1 MNHEY, CDR2 SMNVEV (reference sequence). The CDR3 reads CASTNKYGLAGYEQFF. CDR3 DNA: TGTGCCAGCACCAATAAATACGGACTAGCGGGATATGAGCAGTTCTTC.

The chain joins TRBV9 to TRBJ1-6; 9 nucleotides match TRBD1. In germline, CDR1 is SGDLS, CDR2 YYNGEE. The J segment lost 5 bases and the V segment lost 5 bases, leaving 5 bases of the junction unmatched. The CDR3 sequence is 15 residues long. The CDR3 nucleotides are TGTGCCAGCAGTCGGGGACAGGGAGATAATTCACCCCTCCACTTT. Amino acid sequence: CASSRGQGDNSPLHF. Combining the CDR3 with reference TRBV9 and TRBJ1-6 gives the whole variable domain DSGVTQTPKHLITATGQRVTLRCSPRSGDLSVYWYQQSLDQGLQFLIQYYNGEERAKGNILERFSAQQFPDLHSELNLSSLELGDSALYFCASSRGQGDNSPLHFGNGTRLTVT.

The J gene is TRBJ1-2, the V gene TRBV2, with D unclear. CDR1 and CDR2 (germline): SNHLY, FYNNEI. The CDR3 runs 16 residues. The V end was cut by 1 base, the J end by 4 bases, with 16 bases between. The CDR3 nucleotides read TGTGCCAGCAGTGAAGGCCCGAGGGCGTCTACCTATGGCTACACCTTC. Its translation is CASSEGPRASTYGYTF.

The V call is TRBV9, the J call TRBJ1-5; D is unclear. V lost 0 bases and J lost 2, with 6 bases in between. This CDR3 region has 14 residues. Germline CDR1 and CDR2: SGDLS and YYNGEE. In nucleotides, the CDR3 is TGTGCCAGCAGCGTAGGGGCAGGCAATCAGCCCCAGCATTTT. Amino acid sequence: CASSVGAGNQPQHF. The full variable domain, with the rest looked up from reference TRBV9 and TRBJ1-5, is DSGVTQTPKHLITATGQRVTLRCSPRSGDLSVYWYQQSLDQGLQFLIQYYNGEERAKGNILERFSAQQFPDLHSELNLSSLELGDSALYFCASSVGAGNQPQHFGDGTRLSIL.

J is TRBJ2-2 and V is TRBV9, with a possible D match to TRBD1 (7 bases). Looked up from germline, CDR1 is SGDLS and CDR2 is YYNGEE. The V end was cut by 0 bases, the J end by 1 base, with 10 bases between. CDR3 length: 16 residues. CDR3 region: CASSVGQGGNTGELFF. CDR3 in DNA: TGTGCCAGCAGCGTAGGGCAGGGGGGGAACACCGGGGAGCTGTTTTTT.

The rearrangement links TRBV9 to TRBJ2-4; 13 nucleotides agree with TRBD2. The CDR3 runs to 17 residues. Germline-derived CDR1 and CDR2 are SGDLS and YYNGEE. With V trimmed by 0 bases and J by 4 bases, 4 bases remained unmatched. The CDR3 sequence is CASSVGRGLAGKNIQYF. Here the CDR3 DNA reads TGTGCCAGCAGCGTAGGACGGGGACTAGCGGGAAAAAACATTCAGTACTTC.

V is TRBV27 and J is TRBJ1-2; 7 bases match TRBD1. The CDR3 consists of 12 residues. The germline V gene encodes CDR1 MNHEY and CDR2 SMNVEV (reference sequence). After removal of 5 bases from V and 12 bases from J, the junction contained 9 bases not matched to a gene. CDR3 protein: CASSPSGGKDTF. The CDR3 nucleotides are TGTGCCAGCAGTCCCTCAGGGGGAAAGGACACCTTC.

The rearrangement links TRBV4-2 to TRBJ2-2; a weak D match, TRBD2 (5 bases). Germline V gene lookup returns CDR1 LGHNA and CDR2 YNFKEQ. The CDR3 has 17 amino acids. Trimming cost V 0 bases and J 0 bases, with 11 bases left between them. The CDR3 here is CASSQDAYGANTGELFF. In DNA, the CDR3 is TGTGCCAGCAGCCAAGACGCATACGGGGCGAACACCGGGGAGCTGTTTTTT.

About this clone: No conserved phenylalanine or tryptophan ends this CDR3, so it is likely a read error. The chain is built from TRBV25-1 and TRBJ1-2; D might be TRBD1 (6 bases). CDR1 MGHDK and CDR2 SYGVNS come from the germline V gene. The ends were cut back, 3 bases at V and 4 bases at J, with 15 bases in the middle. This CDR3 is 15 amino acids long. The CDR3 DNA reads as TGTGCCAGCAGTGATAGGTTAGGGGGGGGCTATGGCTACACCTCC. As protein: CASSDRLGGGYGYTS.

This clone was counted once. The CDR3 sequence: CASSLEAGATGELFF. CDR3 DNA sequence: TGTGCCAGCAGCTTGGAAGCGGGGGCCACCGGGGAGCTGTTTTTT. V is TRBV7-9 and J is TRBJ2-2; 8 nucleotides agree with TRBD2. The CDR3 loop spans 15 amino acids. The germline gives CDR1 SEHNR, CDR2 FQNEAQ (reference sequence). Germline trimming cut 3 bases from V and 4 bases from J; bases unmatched to any gene: 4.

The chain uses TRBV7-8 and TRBJ1-5; TRBD1 aligns across 7 bases. CDR3 length: 16 residues. Germline V CDR1 and CDR2: SGHVS, FQNEAQ. The trim removed 4 bases at V and 7 bases at J, leaving 13 bases unmatched. CDR3 nucleotides: TGTGCCAGCAGCTCTCAGACAGGGCCCATGATACAGCCCCAGCATTTT. Translated: CASSSQTGPMIQPQHF.

The V call is TRBV7-9, the J call TRBJ1-2; TRBD1 agrees at 7 bases. V gave up 4 bases and J gave up 3 bases; unmatched junction bases: 8. This CDR3 has 15 amino acids. In germline, CDR1 is SEHNR, CDR2 FQNEAQ (reference sequence). CDR3: CASSSQGSLDYGYTF. DNA for the CDR3: TGTGCCAGCAGCTCACAGGGGAGCCTAGACTATGGCTACACCTTC. Filled out from reference TRBV7-9 and TRBJ1-2, the complete variable domain reads DTGVSQNPRHKITKRGQNVTFRCDPISEHNRLYWYRQTLGQGPEFLTYFQNEAQLEKSRLLSDRFSAERPKGSFSTLEIQRTEQGDSAMYLCASSSQGSLDYGYTFGSGTRLTVV.

The chain is built from TRBV10-3 and TRBJ1-2, with TRBD1 matching over 7 bases. The V and J ends lost 0 bases and 3 bases, in that order; junction bases with no gene match: 7. This CDR3 spans 16 amino acids. The germline gives CDR1 ENHRY, CDR2 SYGVKD. CDR3 residues: CAISESPGGFYYGYTF. CDR3 coding DNA: TGTGCCATCAGTGAGTCCCCAGGGGGATTTTACTATGGCTACACCTTC.

The chain uses TRBV11-2 and TRBJ1-2; a weak D match, TRBD1 (6 bases). The V gene's germline CDR1 is SGHAT and CDR2 FQNNGV. This CDR3 contains 13 residues. V shed 4 bases and J shed 4 bases, with 10 bases lying between them. CDR3 residues: CASSSTGIYGYTF. The DNA for the CDR3 is TGTGCCAGCAGCTCAACAGGGATCTATGGCTACACCTTC.

The chain combines TRBV15 with TRBJ1-5; D is possibly TRBD1 (6 bases). Germline V gene data show CDR1 as LNHNV and CDR2 as YYDKDF (reference sequence). V was clipped by 6 bases and J by 5 bases, with 14 bases between them. The CDR3 has 14 residues. The CDR3 sequence is CATSTGTPYQPQHF. The CDR3 DNA reads TGTGCCACCAGTACCGGGACACCCTATCAGCCCCAGCATTTT.

The chain carries TRBV18 and TRBJ2-3; 9 bases align to TRBD2. CDR3 size: 15 residues. Germline V gives CDR1 KGHSH, CDR2 LQKENI. J lost 0 bases, V lost 5 bases, and 3 bases had no gene match. The CDR3 nucleotides read TGTGCCAGCTCAGTAGCGGGAGCTAGCACAGATACGCAGTATTTT. This gives the protein CASSVAGASTDTQYF.

The chain carries TRBV5-6 and TRBJ1-1, with a possible D match to TRBD1 (5 bases). The V end lost 4 bases, the J end lost 4 bases, and 11 bases lay between the germline ends. The CDR3 is made up of 13 amino acids. Per germline, CDR1 SGHDT and CDR2 YYEEEE. CDR3 amino acids: CASSTTAGTEAFF. In DNA form, the CDR3 reads TGTGCCAGCAGCACGACAGCGGGCACTGAAGCTTTCTTT.

The chain carries TRBV18 and TRBJ1-5; D possibly corresponds to TRBD1 (6 bases). Trimming removed 6 bases from V and 3 bases from J, with 15 bases in between. The length of the CDR3 is 15 residues. Germline V gene data show CDR1 as KGHSH and CDR2 as LQKENI. The CDR3: CASSMEDSPNQPQHF. CDR3 DNA: TGTGCCAGCTCTATGGAGGACAGCCCCAATCAGCCCCAGCATTTT.